The 25 T cell receptor beta chains reported below all come from one sample, sequenced in a study of CXCR3-negative and CXCR3-positive naive CD8 T cells. Study observations and caveats: CXCR3-expressing naive cells carried TRB CDR3s more hydrophobic than those of CXCR3-negative naive cells.

The libraries of TRB cDNA were prepared using 5' RACE with UMI labels. TCRdb re-called the 5' RACE reads and shows each CDR3 protein once, DNA omitted. The sample totals roughly 100,000 distinct CDR3 sequences. For these receptors, no antigen is known. Material for sequencing was naive CXCR3+ CD8+ T cells from blood. As for subset: CD45RO-CCR7+CD27+CD95- naive CD8+ T cells expressing CXCR3 (TNR3+). Receptor source: a human donor in good health. Some clones in this sample may be carry-over from other donors' samples.

This chain joins TRBV6-5 and TRBJ2-7; with no DNA, the TCRdb D assignment of TRBD1 cannot be verified. CDR3 length: 12 amino acids. The V gene's germline CDR1 is MNHEY and CDR2 SVGAGI. The CDR3 protein is CASTDRRDEQYF.

The chain joins TRBV28 to TRBJ1-5. The V gene's germline CDR1 is MDHEN and CDR2 SYDVKM. This CDR3 region has 15 residues. CDR3 residues: CASSLGTYSNQPQHF.

The chain recombines TRBV20-1 with TRBJ1-1. The V gene's germline CDR1 is DFQATT and CDR2 SNEGSKA (reference sequence). CDR3 length equals 13 residues. The CDR3 here is CSAREAGNTEAFF.

The genes are TRBV7-3 and TRBJ2-7; the D call of TRBD2 rests on TCRdb alone, since no DNA is present to check it. Germline values: CDR1 SGHTA, CDR2 FQGTGA. The CDR3 runs to 14 residues. CDR3 in amino acids: CASSLLAGPYEQYF.

The V and J genes are TRBV7-2 and TRBJ1-1; with no DNA, the TCRdb D assignment of TRBD1 cannot be verified. The CDR3 is 15 amino acids. CDR1 SGHTA and CDR2 FQGNSA come from the germline V gene. CDR3 loop: CASRTSGTGGTEAFF.

This rearrangement joins TRBV7-9 to TRBJ2-7; checking the TCRdb D call of TRBD1 is not possible without DNA. Germline V gene data show CDR1 as SEHNR and CDR2 as FQNEAQ (reference sequence). This CDR3 is built from 15 residues. CDR3 loop: CASSPRTGRNYEQYF.

The chain couples TRBV7-9 to TRBJ2-7; lacking DNA, the TRBD2 call made by TCRdb goes unchecked. CDR3 length: 13 residues. The germline gives CDR1 SEHNR, CDR2 FQNEAQ (reference sequence). The CDR3 protein is CASSFQTSYEQYF.

The chain is built from TRBV6-1 and TRBJ2-3; there is no DNA to check the TCRdb D call of TRBD2. The CDR3 covers 17 residues. CDR1 is MNHNS, CDR2 SASEGT, per germline. The CDR3 here is CASSQLKAGGLEDTQYF.

The chain has TRBV5-6 and TRBJ1-1; TCRdb outputs TRBD1, but without DNA this stays unchecked. Per germline, CDR1 SGHDT and CDR2 YYEEEE. The CDR3 is 14 residues long. The CDR3 here is CASSLAPRVTEAFF.

This chain uses TRBV6-6 with TRBJ1-5; TCRdb names TRBD1, which stays unverified in the absence of DNA. CDR3 length equals 18 residues. Germline assignment: CDR1 MNHNY and CDR2 SVGAGI (reference sequence). The chain's CDR3 is CASSYVGSTGGFNQPQHF.

The rearrangement joins TRBV12-3 or TRBV12-4 to TRBJ2-7. The CDR3 loop spans 13 amino acids. This CDR3 is CDSSLGLSEEQYF.

The chain links TRBV13 to TRBJ1-3; absent DNA, TCRdb's TRBD1 call cannot be checked. Germline loops: CDR1 PRHDT, CDR2 FYEKMQ (reference sequence). CDR3 size: 18 residues. The CDR3 reads CASSSGTGDGISGNTIYF.

V and J are TRBV4-1 and TRBJ2-1; TCRdb calls TRBD1, which cannot be checked without DNA. The CDR3 covers 15 residues. CDR1 is MGHRA and CDR2 is YSYEKL in the germline V gene. The CDR3 is CASRPDRESYNEQFF.

The chain employs TRBV6-2 or TRBV6-3 and TRBJ1-1. The CDR3 consists of 12 residues. Germline-derived CDR1 and CDR2 are MNHEY and SVGEGT. CDR3 sequence reads: CASSYSPTEAFF.

Here the CDR3 reads CASSLSGQGYGYTF. The genes are TRBV27 and TRBJ1-2; TCRdb gives TRBD1 as the D gene, but with no DNA this cannot be confirmed. The CDR3 is made up of 14 amino acids. The germline gives CDR1 MNHEY, CDR2 SMNVEV (reference sequence).

The chain combines TRBV12-3 or TRBV12-4 with TRBJ2-2; TCRdb reports TRBD1, a call that lacks DNA to check it against. The CDR3 runs 15 residues. CDR3: CASGSGTGNTGELFF.

The CDR3 here is CASSTSPGLAYEQYF. The J gene is TRBJ2-7, the V gene TRBV21-1; TCRdb gives TRBD2 as the D gene, but with no DNA this cannot be confirmed. TRBV21-1 is marked as a pseudogene. The CDR3 is 15 amino acids.

The V gene is TRBV29-1, the J gene TRBJ1-5. Germline-derived CDR1 and CDR2 are SQVTM and ANQGSEA. The CDR3 length is 12 residues. CDR3: CSVVLGDQPQHF. Combining the CDR3 with reference TRBV29-1 and TRBJ1-5 gives the whole variable domain SAVISQKPSRDICQRGTSLTIQCQVDSQVTMMFWYRQQPGQSLTLIATANQGSEATYESGFVIDKFPISRPNLTFSTLTVSNMSPEDSSIYLCSVVLGDQPQHFGDGTRLSIL.

V is TRBV2 and J is TRBJ2-7; TCRdb selects TRBD1, and the lack of DNA leaves this call unchecked. Germline lookup yields CDR1 SNHLY and CDR2 FYNNEI. The CDR3 runs to 21 residues. This chain's CDR3 is CASSEAPWERNRDRLTYEQYF. Drawing the rest from reference TRBV2 and TRBJ2-7, the complete variable domain is EPEVTQTPSHQVTQMGQEVILRCVPISNHLYFYWYRQILGQKVEFLVSFYNNEISEKSEIFDDQFSVERPDGSNFTLKIRSTKLEDSAMYFCASSEAPWERNRDRLTYEQYFGPGTRLTVT.

The J gene is TRBJ2-1, the V gene TRBV29-1; TCRdb's assignment of TRBD2 cannot be checked, as there is no DNA. CDR1 is SQVTM, CDR2 ANQGSEA, per germline. This CDR3 contains 14 residues. The CDR3 here is CSVEVGGNYNEQFF.

V and J are TRBV7-3 and TRBJ2-3; TCRdb calls TRBD2, which cannot be checked without DNA. CDR1 and CDR2 from the germline V gene are SGHTA and FQGTGA. The CDR3 length is 14 residues. CDR3 loop: CASSYSGGTDTQYF.

This chain joins TRBV5-1 and TRBJ2-7; as DNA is missing, the TRBD1 call by TCRdb cannot be tested. In germline, CDR1 is SGHRS, CDR2 YFSETQ. CDR3 length: 15 amino acids. This CDR3 is CASRAGTGGTYEQYF.

The rearrangement uses TRBV18 and TRBJ2-1; the TRBD1 assignment by TCRdb is unverifiable without DNA. This CDR3 has 14 residues. Germline lookup yields CDR1 KGHSH and CDR2 LQKENI. The chain's CDR3 is CASSGVRESDEQFF.

The chain joins TRBV7-9 to TRBJ2-1; TCRdb names TRBD1, which stays unverified in the absence of DNA. The length of the CDR3 is 12 residues. Germline V lookup: CDR1 SEHNR, CDR2 FQNEAQ (reference sequence). The CDR3: CASAGANNEQFF.

The V and J genes are TRBV29-1 and TRBJ2-7. Germline V gene lookup returns CDR1 SQVTM and CDR2 ANQGSEA. This CDR3 spans 13 amino acids. The CDR3 loop is CSVVWTNRYEQYF.